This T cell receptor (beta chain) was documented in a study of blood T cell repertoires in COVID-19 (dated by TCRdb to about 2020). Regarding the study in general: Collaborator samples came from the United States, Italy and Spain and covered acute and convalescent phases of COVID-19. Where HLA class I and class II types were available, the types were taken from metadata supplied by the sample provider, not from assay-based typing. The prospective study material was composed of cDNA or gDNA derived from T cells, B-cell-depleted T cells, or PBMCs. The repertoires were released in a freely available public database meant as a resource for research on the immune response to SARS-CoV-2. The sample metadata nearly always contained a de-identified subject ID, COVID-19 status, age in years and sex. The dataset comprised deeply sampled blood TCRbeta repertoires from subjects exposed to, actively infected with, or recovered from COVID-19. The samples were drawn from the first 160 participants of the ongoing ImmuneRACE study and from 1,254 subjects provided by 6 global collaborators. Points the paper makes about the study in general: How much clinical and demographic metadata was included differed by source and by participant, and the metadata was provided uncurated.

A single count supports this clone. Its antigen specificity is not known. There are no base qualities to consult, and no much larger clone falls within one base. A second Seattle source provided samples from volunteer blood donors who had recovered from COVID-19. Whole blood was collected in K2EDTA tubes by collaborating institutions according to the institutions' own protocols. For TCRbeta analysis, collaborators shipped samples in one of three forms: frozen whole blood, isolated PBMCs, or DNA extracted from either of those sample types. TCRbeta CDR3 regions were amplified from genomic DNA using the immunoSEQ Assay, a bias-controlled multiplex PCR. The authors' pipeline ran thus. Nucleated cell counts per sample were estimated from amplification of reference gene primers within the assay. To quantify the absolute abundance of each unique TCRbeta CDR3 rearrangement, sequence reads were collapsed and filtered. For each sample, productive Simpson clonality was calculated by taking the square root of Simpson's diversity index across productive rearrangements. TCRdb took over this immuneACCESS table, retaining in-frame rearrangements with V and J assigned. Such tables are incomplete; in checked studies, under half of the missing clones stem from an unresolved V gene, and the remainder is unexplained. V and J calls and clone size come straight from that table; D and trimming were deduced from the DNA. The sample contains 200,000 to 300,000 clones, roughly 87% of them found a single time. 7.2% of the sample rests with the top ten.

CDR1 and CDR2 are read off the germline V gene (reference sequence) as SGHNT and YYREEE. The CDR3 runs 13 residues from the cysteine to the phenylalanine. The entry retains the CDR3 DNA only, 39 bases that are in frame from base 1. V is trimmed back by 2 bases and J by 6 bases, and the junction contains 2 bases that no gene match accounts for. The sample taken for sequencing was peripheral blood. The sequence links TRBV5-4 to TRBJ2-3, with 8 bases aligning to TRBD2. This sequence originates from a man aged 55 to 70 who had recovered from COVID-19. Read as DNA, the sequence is TGTGCCAGCAGCTTAGCGGGGGCCGATACGCAGTATTTT. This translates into CASSLAGADTQYF.